This is a list of T cell receptor beta chains from one sample in a study of blood T cell repertoires in COVID-19. TCRdb's copy holds only in-frame clones and misses some; the assay was immunoSEQ multiplex PCR. The sample contains some 170,000 clones, approximately 84% of which appear only once. The sample was peripheral blood. These TCRs come from a man between 40 and 49 years old with acute or convalescent COVID-19. CDR3s include the opening cysteine and the closing phenylalanine or tryptophan. The order of the fields is D gene, J gene, clone size, V gene, CDR3 DNA, CDR3 protein. D genes are given only for firm matches. Only part of the rows carry a size: once, few, many, or a class if the clone is expanded.

D gene: TRBD1
J gene: TRBJ1-1
clone size: .
V gene: TRBV28
CDR3 DNA: TGTGCCAGCAGTTTATTAGGGGGCGGAGCTTTCTTT
CDR3 protein: CASSLLGGGAFF

D gene: .
J gene: TRBJ2-3
clone size: .
V gene: TRBV12-3/TRBV12-4
CDR3 DNA: TGTGCCAGCAGTCTCCCCCCCGATACGCAGTATTTT
CDR3 protein: CASSLPPDTQYF

D gene: .
J gene: TRBJ1-4
clone size: .
V gene: TRBV4-3
CDR3 DNA: TGCGCCAGCAGCCAAGTGCGGGTTAATGAAAAACTGTTTTTT
CDR3 protein: CASSQVRVNEKLFF

D gene: .
J gene: TRBJ2-1
clone size: .
V gene: TRBV6-5
CDR3 DNA: TGTGCCAGCAGTTACCCGGGACTCGGGTCCTATGAGCAGTTCTTC
CDR3 protein: CASSYPGLGSYEQFF

D gene: TRBD1
J gene: TRBJ2-3
clone size: .
V gene: TRBV18
CDR3 DNA: TGTGCCAGCTCACCGGGACAGGGGGGCACAGATACGCAGTATTTT
CDR3 protein: CASSPGQGGTDTQYF

D gene: TRBD1
J gene: TRBJ2-1
clone size: .
V gene: TRBV19
CDR3 DNA: TGTGCCAGTAGTAGGAGACAGGGGGCTAGTAATAATGAGCAGTTCTTC
CDR3 protein: CASSRRQGASNNEQFF

D gene: .
J gene: TRBJ1-5
clone size: .
V gene: TRBV7-2
CDR3 DNA: TGTGCCAGCAGCTTACAGGCTAGCAATCAGCCCCAGCATTTT
CDR3 protein: CASSLQASNQPQHF

D gene: .
J gene: TRBJ1-1
clone size: .
V gene: TRBV6-6
CDR3 DNA: TGTGCCAGCACCGAAGGGGCGAAGAGGGCTTTCTTT
CDR3 protein: CASTEGAKRAFF

D gene: .
J gene: TRBJ1-1
clone size: .
V gene: TRBV6-5
CDR3 DNA: TGTGCCAGCAGTTACTCAATGGGCGCTACTGAAGCTTTCTTT
CDR3 protein: CASSYSMGATEAFF

D gene: TRBD1
J gene: TRBJ1-5
clone size: .
V gene: TRBV27
CDR3 DNA: TGTGCCAGCAGTACAGGGGGGAGCCAGCCCCAGCATTTT
CDR3 protein: CASSTGGSQPQHF

D gene: .
J gene: TRBJ1-4
clone size: .
V gene: TRBV15
CDR3 DNA: TGTGCCACCAGCAGGCTAGGGAGCGAAAAACTGTTTTTT
CDR3 protein: CATSRLGSEKLFF

D gene: TRBD1
J gene: TRBJ1-1
clone size: .
V gene: TRBV23-1
CDR3 DNA: TGCGCCAGCAGTCAACCCCGGACAGGGGGAGGAACTGAAGCTTTCTTT
CDR3 protein: CASSQPRTGGGTEAFF

D gene: TRBD2
J gene: TRBJ2-7
clone size: .
V gene: TRBV19
CDR3 DNA: TGTGCCAGTAGTATGGGAGGGAAATCCATGTCCTACGAGCAGTACTTC
CDR3 protein: CASSMGGKSMSYEQYF

D gene: .
J gene: TRBJ1-5
clone size: .
V gene: TRBV2
CDR3 DNA: TGTGCCAGCAGCCCCCGGGAGGGCAATCAGCCCCAGCATTTT
CDR3 protein: CASSPREGNQPQHF

D gene: .
J gene: TRBJ1-1
clone size: few
V gene: TRBV23-1
CDR3 DNA: TGCGCCAGCAGTCTATTGAACAGGGATATGAACACTGAAGCTTTCTTT
CDR3 protein: CASSLLNRDMNTEAFF

D gene: .
J gene: TRBJ2-4
clone size: .
V gene: TRBV27
CDR3 DNA: TGTGCCAGCAGTAGTAGGGGTTTGGGTTTAGCCAAAAACATTCAGTACTTC
CDR3 protein: CASSSRGLGLAKNIQYF

D gene: .
J gene: TRBJ1-2
clone size: .
V gene: TRBV28
CDR3 DNA: TGTGCCAGCAGTCCCCCCACAGGGCGCGGCTACACCTTC
CDR3 protein: CASSPPTGRGYTF

D gene: TRBD1
J gene: TRBJ1-1
clone size: few
V gene: TRBV3-1/TRBV3-2
CDR3 DNA: TGTGCCAGCAGCCAGGGGGACAGGGGCAGTACTGAAGCTTTCTTT
CDR3 protein: CASSQGDRGSTEAFF

D gene: .
J gene: TRBJ2-3
clone size: .
V gene: TRBV13
CDR3 DNA: TGTGCCAGCAGCTTGGGGCAGGTACCAGATACGCAGTATTTT
CDR3 protein: CASSLGQVPDTQYF

D gene: .
J gene: TRBJ2-5
clone size: .
V gene: TRBV20-1
CDR3 DNA: TGCAGTGCTAGTGAGGCTAGCAGACTTCAAGAGACCCAGTACTTC
CDR3 protein: CSASEASRLQETQYF

D gene: TRBD1
J gene: TRBJ1-1
clone size: .
V gene: TRBV19
CDR3 DNA: TGTGCCAGTAGTGTAACAGGGGTGATGAACACTGAAGCTTTCTTT
CDR3 protein: CASSVTGVMNTEAFF

D gene: .
J gene: TRBJ2-5
clone size: few
V gene: TRBV6-5
CDR3 DNA: TGTGCCCTCCCTCAGGGGTCGAAGACCCAGTACTTC
CDR3 protein: CALPQGSKTQYF

D gene: TRBD1
J gene: TRBJ2-1
clone size: .
V gene: TRBV27
CDR3 DNA: TGTGCCAGCAAGAGTAGGGGACAGGGGTTAAGCTCCTACAATGAGCAGTTCTTC
CDR3 protein: CASKSRGQGLSSYNEQFF

D gene: .
J gene: TRBJ2-5
clone size: once
V gene: TRBV27
CDR3 DNA: TGTGCCAGCAGTTCTTACCCGACAGCCCTCCAGTACTTC
CDR3 protein: CASSSYPTALQYF

D gene: .
J gene: TRBJ2-1
clone size: once
V gene: TRBV6-5
CDR3 DNA: TGTGCCAGCATCCCCTACAGGGACAATGAGCAGTTCTTC
CDR3 protein: CASIPYRDNEQFF

D gene: TRBD1
J gene: TRBJ2-1
clone size: .
V gene: TRBV5-1
CDR3 DNA: TGCGCCAGCAGCTTGGGGGGACAGGGGGCTTTCAATGAGCAGTTCTTC
CDR3 protein: CASSLGGQGAFNEQFF

D gene: TRBD1
J gene: TRBJ1-4
clone size: .
V gene: TRBV18
CDR3 DNA: TGTGCCAGCTCACCGGGGACAGGGGATGAAAAACTGTTTTTT
CDR3 protein: CASSPGTGDEKLFF

D gene: .
J gene: TRBJ2-1
clone size: .
V gene: TRBV7-2
CDR3 DNA: TGTGCCAGCAGCTTAGTTGCGGGCCGCTCCTACAATGAGCAGTTCTTC
CDR3 protein: CASSLVAGRSYNEQFF

D gene: TRBD2
J gene: TRBJ2-1
clone size: .
V gene: TRBV20-1
CDR3 DNA: TGCAGTGCCTGGGGGGGGAACGAGCAGTTCTTC
CDR3 protein: CSAWGGNEQFF

D gene: TRBD1
J gene: TRBJ1-5
clone size: .
V gene: TRBV10-1
CDR3 DNA: TGCGCCAGCAATTCTACAGGGGGCGCGGGCAATCAGCCCCAGCATTTT
CDR3 protein: CASNSTGGAGNQPQHF

D gene: .
J gene: TRBJ2-5
clone size: .
V gene: TRBV18
CDR3 DNA: TGTGCCAGCTCACTGAATACGGGGAACCTACAAGAGACCCAGTACTTC
CDR3 protein: CASSLNTGNLQETQYF

D gene: TRBD1
J gene: TRBJ1-1
clone size: .
V gene: TRBV6-5
CDR3 DNA: TGTGCCAGCATTGTCCCGGGACAGGGCCCTGAAGCTTTCTTT
CDR3 protein: CASIVPGQGPEAFF

D gene: .
J gene: TRBJ1-1
clone size: .
V gene: TRBV6-5
CDR3 DNA: TGTGCCAGCAGTTACTCTCTCTCGCGTGGCACTGAAGCTTTCTTT
CDR3 protein: CASSYSLSRGTEAFF

D gene: TRBD1
J gene: TRBJ2-7
clone size: .
V gene: TRBV3-1/TRBV3-2
CDR3 DNA: TGTGCCAGCAGCTACGGACAGGGCACCTACGAGCAGTACTTC
CDR3 protein: CASSYGQGTYEQYF

D gene: TRBD2
J gene: TRBJ2-7
clone size: .
V gene: TRBV2
CDR3 DNA: TGTGCCAGCAGTGAAGCAGGCCCAGCGGGGCACTCCTACGAGCAGTACTTC
CDR3 protein: CASSEAGPAGHSYEQYF

D gene: .
J gene: TRBJ2-2
clone size: .
V gene: TRBV6-5
CDR3 DNA: TGTGCCAGCTTTCCGGGACACGGGAACACCGGGGAGCTGTTTTTT
CDR3 protein: CASFPGHGNTGELFF

D gene: TRBD2
J gene: TRBJ2-3
clone size: .
V gene: TRBV2
CDR3 DNA: TGTGCCAGCAGGGGTTGGACGCGGACTAGCGGGGGGGCCCCTAGCACAGATACGCAGTATTTT
CDR3 protein: CASRGWTRTSGGAPSTDTQYF

D gene: .
J gene: TRBJ2-5
clone size: .
V gene: TRBV4-2
CDR3 DNA: TGTGCCAGCAGCCAAACGGCGGACGGGGGGACCCAGTACTTC
CDR3 protein: CASSQTADGGTQYF

D gene: TRBD1
J gene: TRBJ1-4
clone size: few
V gene: TRBV7-9
CDR3 DNA: TGTGCCAGCAGCTCCAGGACAGGTTTATCCGAAAAACTGTTTTTT
CDR3 protein: CASSSRTGLSEKLFF

D gene: .
J gene: TRBJ1-6
clone size: .
V gene: TRBV5-6
CDR3 DNA: TGTGCCAGCAGCCCCCAGGTGAATTCACCCCTCCACTTT
CDR3 protein: CASSPQVNSPLHF

D gene: .
J gene: TRBJ2-1
clone size: .
V gene: TRBV5-1
CDR3 DNA: TGCGCCAGCAGCTTGGTCGGACAGCAACACAATGAGCAGTTCTTC
CDR3 protein: CASSLVGQQHNEQFF

D gene: TRBD2
J gene: TRBJ2-1
clone size: few
V gene: TRBV7-9
CDR3 DNA: TGTGCCAGCAGCTTAGTGAGTCTAGCGGGGGGGCGTGAGCAGTTCTTC
CDR3 protein: CASSLVSLAGGREQFF

D gene: TRBD1
J gene: TRBJ1-6
clone size: .
V gene: TRBV9
CDR3 DNA: TGTGCCAGCAGCGTAGGGACAGGGACCAATTCACCCCTCCACTTT
CDR3 protein: CASSVGTGTNSPLHF

D gene: TRBD1
J gene: TRBJ2-1
clone size: .
V gene: TRBV11-2
CDR3 DNA: TGTGCCAGCAGCTTCGGGACAGGGGGATACAATGAGCAGTTCTTC
CDR3 protein: CASSFGTGGYNEQFF

D gene: .
J gene: TRBJ2-7
clone size: .
V gene: TRBV19
CDR3 DNA: TGTGCCAGTAGTATTTTCGGGGTCCCCTACGAGCAGTACTTC
CDR3 protein: CASSIFGVPYEQYF

D gene: .
J gene: TRBJ1-3
clone size: .
V gene: TRBV6-5
CDR3 DNA: TGTGCCAGCAGTTACTCAATGGGCAGCTCTGGAAACACCATATATTTT
CDR3 protein: CASSYSMGSSGNTIYF